Below, 25 T cell receptor beta chains from the same sample are listed, as sequenced in a study of T-cell memory formation after mild COVID-19. TCRdb itself ran the 5' RACE reads through MiXCR, one entry per CDR3 protein. The sample holds about 170,000 distinct CDR3 sequences, 10% to 15% seen once. Sample: PBMCs or a T cell subset sorted from them (not recorded which). The receptors originated from a man younger than 30 who had mild COVID-19 (a few samples of this study predate the infection). Cell type and time point are not known.

The V and J genes are TRBV30 and TRBJ1-4; no clear D gene. The CDR3 runs 11 residues. Trimming pared 0 bases from V and 11 bases from J, leaving 7 bases between. CDR1 is GTSNPN, CDR2 SVGIG, per germline (reference sequence). CDR3: CAWSVGGKLFF. The DNA for the CDR3 is TGTGCCTGGAGTGTAGGCGGGAAACTGTTTTTT.

The chain couples TRBV5-1 to TRBJ2-2, with D possibly matching TRBD2 (5 bases). V dropped 6 bases and J dropped 3 bases, with 15 bases sitting between them. In germline, CDR1 is SGHRS, CDR2 YFSETQ. CDR3 length equals 15 residues. The CDR3 DNA reads as TGCGCCAGCATACCGGGCCCGGGGTACACCGGGGAGCTGTTTTTT. Encoded protein: CASIPGPGYTGELFF.

In its sample, this clonotype was seen a few times. The chain is built from TRBV7-9 and TRBJ1-1, with D possibly matching TRBD1 (6 bases). The CDR3 runs 17 residues. V lost 5 bases and J 0 bases, leaving 19 bases between the germline ends. Per the germline V gene, CDR1 is SEHNR and CDR2 is FQNEAQ (reference sequence). CDR3 sequence reads: CASSLPITDRMNTEAFF. Written as DNA, the CDR3 is TGTGCCAGCAGCCTTCCTATAACGGACAGAATGAACACTGAAGCTTTCTTT. The full variable domain, rest sourced from reference TRBV7-9 and TRBJ1-1, is DTGVSQNPRHKITKRGQNVTFRCDPISEHNRLYWYRQTLGQGPEFLTYFQNEAQLEKSRLLSDRFSAERPKGSFSTLEIQRTEQGDSAMYLCASSLPITDRMNTEAFFGQGTRLTVV.

A few counts support this clonotype. The chain combines TRBV12-5 with TRBJ1-1; D is unclear. The V end was cut by 3 bases, the J end by 11 bases, with 19 bases between. In germline, CDR1 is LGHNT, CDR2 FRNRAP. The CDR3 is 14 amino acids. CDR3 nucleotides: TGTGCTAGTGGTTTCGTAAGTAGCAGAGATGGGGCTTTCTTT. It encodes CASGFVSSRDGAFF.

The chain is built from TRBV20-1 and TRBJ2-6, with a weak D call TRBD2 (6 bases). CDR3 size: 13 residues. Deletions cut 6 bases from V and 5 bases from J, with 11 bases between. CDR1 and CDR2 from the germline V gene are DFQATT and SNEGSKA (reference sequence). The CDR3 reads CSARRGRANVLTF. CDR3 nucleotides: TGCAGTGCCCGGAGGGGTCGGGCCAACGTCCTGACTTTC.

This clonotype occurred a few times. The J gene is TRBJ1-2, the V gene TRBV4-2; 11 nucleotides agree with TRBD1. CDR1 and CDR2 (germline): LGHNA, YNFKEQ. CDR3 length equals 15 residues. After removal of 0 bases from V and 8 bases from J, the junction contained 5 bases not matched to a gene. The chain's CDR3 is CASSQDTGTGGGYTF. The CDR3 bases are TGTGCCAGCAGCCAAGACACCGGGACAGGGGGAGGCTACACCTTC.

V usage is TRBV7-2 and J usage is TRBJ2-3, with a possible D match to TRBD2 (6 bases). V shed 0 bases and J shed 6 bases, with 19 bases lying between them. This CDR3 comprises 17 residues. The V gene's germline CDR1 is SGHTA and CDR2 FQGNSA. The CDR3 coding sequence is TGTGCCAGCAGCTTAGCGTGGGAGGCCTACTCCGGCGATACGCAGTATTTT. As protein: CASSLAWEAYSGDTQYF.

V is TRBV2 and J is TRBJ1-2, with 8 bases that match TRBD1. Germline trimming cut 6 bases from V and 2 bases from J; bases unmatched to any gene: 11. The germline V gene has CDR1 SNHLY and CDR2 FYNNEI. The CDR3 totals 16 residues. This CDR3 is CASRRGGQGWNYGYTF. CDR3 DNA sequence: TGTGCCAGCAGGAGGGGAGGACAGGGTTGGAACTATGGCTACACCTTC.

This clonotype appeared a few times. The V gene is TRBV9, the J gene TRBJ1-6; no definite D call. Germline V gene sequence: CDR1 SGDLS, CDR2 YYNGEE. Trimming took 3 bases from V and 4 from J, leaving 8 bases between them. This CDR3 has 14 residues. For the CDR3, the DNA is TGTGCCAGCAGCGAGCAACCTTATAATTCACCCCTCCACTTT. Protein product: CASSEQPYNSPLHF.

This clonotype was counted a few times. The J gene is TRBJ1-5, the V gene TRBV6-2 or TRBV6-3; no firm D call. The CDR3 is 11 amino acids. Looked up from germline, CDR1 is MNHEY and CDR2 is SVGEGT. Trimming removed 6 bases at V and 4 bases at J, with 4 bases between. The CDR3 region has the DNA TGTGCCAGCAGGACAAATCAGCCCCAGCATTTT. This encodes CASRTNQPQHF.

This clonotype was observed a handful of times. The rearrangement uses TRBV3-1 and TRBJ2-3; D not certain. V lost 1 base and J lost 8, with 4 bases in between. Germline CDR1 reads LGHDT; CDR2 reads YNNKEL (reference sequence). The CDR3 covers 11 residues. The CDR3 reads CASSQGGTQYF. The CDR3 nucleotides are TGTGCCAGCAGCCAAGGGGGTACGCAGTATTTT.

The chain couples TRBV9 to TRBJ1-1; 7 nucleotides align to TRBD1. This CDR3 is built from 15 residues. Germline V CDR1 and CDR2: SGDLS, YYNGEE. Germline trimming cut 0 bases from V and 6 bases from J; bases unmatched to any gene: 8. The CDR3 nucleotides are TGTGCCAGCAGCGTAGCATCAGGGGGGAATTCTGAAGCTTTCTTT. Amino acids: CASSVASGGNSEAFF.

The gene calls are TRBV2 and TRBJ2-1; no definite D call. The CDR3 is 15 amino acids. CDR1 and CDR2 (germline): SNHLY, FYNNEI. V dropped 4 bases and J dropped 2 bases, with 12 bases sitting between them. CDR3 sequence reads: CASSVRLVTYNEQFF. CDR3 sequence (DNA): TGTGCCAGCAGTGTGAGACTGGTTACCTACAATGAGCAGTTCTTC.

The CDR3 DNA is TGTGCCTGGAGTCCGGGACAGCGTGGCTACACCTTC. The encoded protein is CAWSPGQRGYTF. V and J are TRBV30 and TRBJ1-2; 7 bases fit TRBD1. This CDR3 has 12 residues. The V gene's germline CDR1 is GTSNPN and CDR2 SVGIG (reference sequence). V dropped 2 bases and J dropped 7; count of bases not matched to a gene: 4.

V gene TRBV7-9 combines with J gene TRBJ1-1, with D possibly matching TRBD1 (5 bases). CDR1 and CDR2 from the germline V gene are SEHNR and FQNEAQ (reference sequence). CDR3 length equals 14 residues. V lost 2 bases and J 3 bases, leaving 10 bases between the germline ends. In nucleotides, the CDR3 is TGTGCCAGCAGCTTACAGGGCGCCGACACTGAAGCTTTCTTT. Its protein is CASSLQGADTEAFF.

V gene TRBV6-1 combines with J gene TRBJ2-1; 9 bases line up with TRBD2. The CDR3 spans 13 residues. V gave up 8 bases and J gave up 8 bases; unmatched junction bases: 7. The germline gives CDR1 MNHNS, CDR2 SASEGT. The CDR3: CASHAGGLDEQFF. As DNA, the CDR3 is TGTGCCAGCCATGCGGGGGGGCTTGATGAGCAGTTCTTC.

This chain joins TRBV10-1 and TRBJ2-7; 7 nucleotides line up with TRBD2. The trim removed 10 bases at V and 2 bases at J, leaving 11 bases unmatched. The CDR3 runs to 14 residues. Per germline, CDR1 WNHNN and CDR2 SYGVQD (reference sequence). Here the CDR3 DNA reads TGCGCCACCACATGGGGGGGGGTCCCCTACGAGCAGTACTTC. Translated: CATTWGGVPYEQYF.

As regards this clonotype: An end of the junction does not agree with germline; a read error may underlie this. The chain uses TRBV15 and TRBJ1-5; D remains unclear. There are 13 residues in the CDR3. The V gene's germline CDR1 is LNHNV and CDR2 YYDKDF (reference sequence). The CDR3 coding sequence is TGTGCCACCAGCAGGGGATCCGGGCCACCGCCAGATTTT. As protein: CATSRGSGPPPDF.

This clonotype was detected only a few times. The genes are TRBV14 and TRBJ2-3, with D unresolved. The length of the CDR3 is 15 residues. CDR1 and CDR2 (germline): SGHDN, FVKESK. V was shortened by 3 bases and J by 4 bases, with 14 bases between the two germline ends. CDR3 DNA sequence: TGTGCCAGCAGCCAGGAGACCGCGCGGTCAGATACGCAGTATTTT. This encodes CASSQETARSDTQYF.

The rearrangement uses TRBV4-3 and TRBJ2-7; maybe TRBD2 (5 bases). V was pared by 1 base and J by 7 bases, with 20 bases between. Germline loops: CDR1 LGHNA, CDR2 YSLEER. The CDR3 runs to 16 residues. Here the CDR3 DNA reads TGCGCCAGCAGCCAAGGAAGCGGCGGCACCCTTTATGAGCAGTACTTC. It is translated as CASSQGSGGTLYEQYF.

This clonotype was seen repeatedly, ten times or more. The chain combines TRBV12-3 or TRBV12-4 with TRBJ2-6; no clear D gene. The CDR3 is made up of 13 amino acids. The V end was cut by 7 bases, the J end by 0 bases, with 4 bases between. CDR3 region: CASTHSGANVLTF. The CDR3 DNA reads as TGTGCCAGCACCCACTCTGGGGCCAACGTCCTGACTTTC.

The chain joins TRBV4-2 to TRBJ1-2; D is possibly TRBD1 (5 bases). V was shortened by 0 bases and J by 2 bases, with 13 bases between the two germline ends. Germline CDR1 is LGHNA and CDR2 is YNFKEQ. CDR3 length: 16 amino acids. The CDR3 is CASSQDRAGQNYGYTF. The CDR3 bases are TGTGCCAGCAGCCAAGATCGGGCAGGACAAAACTATGGCTACACCTTC.

This clonotype has just a few counts. The chain employs TRBV30 and TRBJ1-2, with 9 nucleotides matching TRBD1. This CDR3 has 13 residues. Germline V gene sequence: CDR1 GTSNPN, CDR2 SVGIG (reference sequence). The CDR3 DNA reads as TGTGCGTGCTCCCCTGACAGGGGGAATGGCTACACCTTC. Protein: CACSPDRGNGYTF.

V usage is TRBV6-2 or TRBV6-3 and J usage is TRBJ2-3, with D perhaps given as TRBD1 or TRBD2 (6 bases each). Germline V gene data show CDR1 as MNHEY and CDR2 as SVGEGT. Between the trimmed V and J ends, which lost 6 bases and 5 bases, there was a span of 18 bases. The length of the CDR3 is 15 residues. This CDR3 is CASRPRVEGEDTQYF. DNA for the CDR3: TGTGCCAGCAGGCCCCGGGTGGAGGGGGAAGATACGCAGTATTTT.

The chain employs TRBV4-3 and TRBJ2-7, with no clear D. Germline CDR1 LGHNA, CDR2 YSLEER. This CDR3 region has 13 residues. Trimming removed 4 bases from V and 3 bases from J, with 10 bases in between. The CDR3, as DNA: TGCGCCAGCAGCCCTCGGATAGGCTACGAGCAGTACTTC. This encodes CASSPRIGYEQYF.